This passage covers 25 T cell receptor beta chains from one sample sequenced in a study of blood T cell repertoires in COVID-19. Profiling relied on immunoSEQ multiplex PCR, and the TCRdb table lists in-frame clones only, not all of them. Counted here are a few hundred thousand clones, approximately 84% occurring once; the ten biggest clones make up approximately 14%. Sequenced material: peripheral blood. The receptors shown here come from an older person with COVID-19, enrolled during active disease.

V is TRBV5-1 and J is TRBJ2-1; D possibly corresponds to TRBD2 (6 bases). The CDR3 is 16 residues long. CDR1 and CDR2 (germline): SGHRS, YFSETQ. The ends were cut back, 4 bases at V and 4 bases at J, with 18 bases in the middle. This CDR3 reads CASSAEVVLAYNEQFF. DNA of the CDR3: TGCGCCAGCAGCGCCGAGGTCGTTCTAGCGTACAATGAGCAGTTCTTC.

This clone was seen a few times. This rearrangement joins TRBV29-1 to TRBJ2-1, with 12 bases aligning to TRBD2. CDR3 length: 13 residues. With 8 bases clipped from V and 6 bases from J, the junction kept 5 bases outside the gene matches. The V gene's germline CDR1 is SQVTM and CDR2 ANQGSEA. CDR3 bases: TGCAGCACGCCGGGACTAGCGGGCAATGAGCAGTTCTTC. Translating gives CSTPGLAGNEQFF.

This clone occurred once. The chain carries TRBV4-1 and TRBJ1-1; a possible D gene is TRBD1 (6 bases). V lost 1 base and J 4 bases, leaving 13 bases between the germline ends. The CDR3 is 15 amino acids. Germline loops: CDR1 MGHRA, CDR2 YSYEKL. CDR3 region: CASSQAQGWATEAFF. The CDR3 DNA reads TGCGCCAGCAGCCAAGCGCAGGGGTGGGCCACTGAAGCTTTCTTT.

This clone was seen a single time. The V call is TRBV19, the J call TRBJ2-6, with a tentative D call TRBD1 (5 bases). The CDR3 extends over 15 amino acids. The germline V and J ends were trimmed by 5 bases and 1 base, with 9 bases remaining between them. Germline V gene data show CDR1 as LNHDA and CDR2 as SQIVND (reference sequence). CDR3 bases: TGTGCCAGTAGTCCCTACAGGTCTGGGGCCAACGTCCTGACTTTC. It encodes CASSPYRSGANVLTF.

The chain uses TRBV7-9 and TRBJ1-1; D gene uncertain. With 2 bases removed from V and 5 bases from J, the gap between germline ends came to 9 bases. Germline V gives CDR1 SEHNR, CDR2 FQNEAQ (reference sequence). The CDR3 runs to 13 residues. CDR3 sequence: CASSLKRGTEAFF. The CDR3 nucleotides read TGTGCCAGCAGCTTAAAGCGGGGAACTGAAGCTTTCTTT.

The V call is TRBV6-5, the J call TRBJ1-3, with D hard to call. The CDR3 is 15 amino acids. Trimming left V 8 bases short and J 0 bases short, with 14 bases between. Germline values: CDR1 MNHEY, CDR2 SVGAGI. The CDR3 is CASASGFLSGNTIYF. The CDR3 DNA reads as TGTGCCAGCGCCTCCGGTTTCCTCTCTGGAAACACCATATATTTT.

The rearrangement joins TRBV9 to TRBJ2-5, with 8 nucleotides matching TRBD1. The CDR3 covers 15 residues. Losses at the gene ends were 1 base for V and 6 bases for J; bases not matched to a gene: 8. Germline CDR1 is SGDLS and CDR2 is YYNGEE. CDR3 region: CASSVSQGDGQTQYF. In DNA form, the CDR3 reads TGTGCCAGCAGCGTATCACAGGGGGATGGACAGACCCAGTACTTC.

V and J are TRBV11-2 and TRBJ2-3; TRBD2 might be the D (6 bases). The germline V gene encodes CDR1 SGHAT and CDR2 FQNNGV. Deletions cut 5 bases from V and 0 bases from J, with 15 bases between. This CDR3 comprises 16 residues. CDR3: CASSPGLDTSTDTQYF. The CDR3 bases are TGTGCCAGCAGCCCGGGACTGGATACTAGCACAGATACGCAGTATTTT.

The DNA of the CDR3 is TGTGCCAGCAGAACCTGGACAGCCAGGAATGGCTACACCTTC. It codes for CASRTWTARNGYTF. This chain links TRBV21-1 with TRBJ1-2; TRBD1, the D gene given by the table, was not confirmed from the DNA. TRBV21-1 constitutes a pseudogene. This CDR3 has 14 residues.

CDR3 DNA sequence: TGTGCCAGCTCACGTCAGGAGGTAAAACTGTTTTTT. This gives the protein CASSRQEVKLFF. The chain employs TRBV18 and TRBJ1-4; no clear D. This CDR3 is built from 12 residues. Deletions cut 4 bases from V and 10 bases from J, with 10 bases between. The V gene's germline CDR1 is KGHSH and CDR2 LQKENI.

CDR3: CASRSSSVNEKLFF. Written as DNA, the CDR3 is TGCGCCAGCCGGTCTAGCTCTGTTAATGAAAAACTGTTTTTT. The chain uses TRBV5-1 and TRBJ1-4; D is ambiguous. The ends were cut back, 7 bases at V and 4 bases at J, with 14 bases in the middle. CDR3 length: 14 residues. Germline V gene data show CDR1 as SGHRS and CDR2 as YFSETQ.

V usage is TRBV7-2 and J usage is TRBJ1-4, with D uncertain. The CDR3 runs to 15 residues. Germline CDR1 SGHTA, CDR2 FQGNSA. V shed 4 bases and J shed 7 bases, with 16 bases lying between them. The CDR3 bases are TGTGCCAGCAGCTCCCAAAGTGGACTGAGTGAAAAACTGTTTTTT. Its translation: CASSSQSGLSEKLFF.

With regard to this clone: A junction boundary mismatches the germline segment, possibly from a read error. This sequence joins TRBV19 and TRBJ2-3; a weak D match, TRBD1 (6 bases). Per the germline V gene, CDR1 is LNHDA and CDR2 is SQIVND (reference sequence). This CDR3 contains 17 residues. The CDR3 nucleotides are TGTGCCAGTAGTATAGATCTTCTGGGGGCACGCACGGATACGCAGTATTTT. Protein: CASSIDLLGARTDTQYF.

This clone was seen only once. This chain joins TRBV28 and TRBJ1-2; perhaps TRBD1 as D (5 bases). The CDR3 covers 14 residues. The germline CDR1 and CDR2 sequences are MDHEN and SYDVKM. The V gene lost 8 bases and the J gene lost 2 bases, with 15 bases spanning the gap. The CDR3 DNA reads TGTGCCAGCGGTTCGGGGGGGTCCAACTATGGCTACACCTTC. It specifies CASGSGGSNYGYTF.

The chain combines TRBV18 with TRBJ2-3, with a possible D match to TRBD1 (5 bases). V dropped 1 base and J dropped 4 bases, with 9 bases sitting between them. The CDR3 is made up of 14 amino acids. The germline gives CDR1 KGHSH, CDR2 LQKENI. The CDR3 region is CASSPQGAADTQYF. The CDR3 DNA is TGTGCCAGCTCACCACAAGGGGCAGCAGATACGCAGTATTTT. Full variable domain (missing parts from reference TRBV18 and TRBJ2-3): NAGVMQNPRHLVRRRGQEARLRCSPMKGHSHVYWYRQLPEEGLKFMVYLQKENIIDESGMPKERFSAEFPKEGPSILRIQQVVRGDSAAYFCASSPQGAADTQYFGPGTRLTVL.

V usage is TRBV5-1 and J usage is TRBJ2-7; D perhaps matches TRBD2 (6 bases). The CDR3 loop spans 14 amino acids. Germline CDR1 is SGHRS and CDR2 is YFSETQ. Trimming left V 4 bases short and J 2 bases short, with 13 bases between. The CDR3 DNA sequence: TGCGCCAGCAGCCTGGGAGGTTCCACCTACGAGCAGTACTTC. It encodes CASSLGGSTYEQYF.

This rearrangement joins TRBV19 to TRBJ1-5; TRBD1 matches at 9 bases. Germline V gives CDR1 LNHDA, CDR2 SQIVND (reference sequence). The CDR3 loop spans 14 amino acids. The V gene end was trimmed by 6 bases and the J gene end by 4 bases; junction bases not matched to a gene: 4. The CDR3, as DNA: TGTGCCAGTAGCAGACAGGGGGAGAATCAGCCCCAGCATTTT. It is translated as CASSRQGENQPQHF.

This clone was recorded once. CDR3 loop: CASSPISVWAGHMNTEAFF. DNA of the CDR3: TGTGCCAGCAGTCCCATTAGTGTTTGGGCAGGACACATGAACACTGAAGCTTTCTTT. The chain links TRBV28 to TRBJ1-1; TRBD1 might be the D (5 bases). Trimming cost V 5 bases and J 0 bases, with 25 bases left between them. Germline V gene lookup returns CDR1 MDHEN and CDR2 SYDVKM. The CDR3 extends over 19 amino acids.

The V gene is TRBV4-1, the J gene TRBJ2-7; 15 nucleotides match TRBD2. The CDR3 runs to 20 residues. Germline V gene sequence: CDR1 MGHRA, CDR2 YSYEKL. The junction had 13 bases not matched to a gene; V was cut back by 3 bases and J by 1 base. The CDR3 reads CASSQQTGTSGGSVSYEQYF. CDR3 nucleotides: TGCGCCAGCAGCCAGCAAACCGGGACTAGCGGGGGGTCGGTTTCCTACGAGCAGTACTTC.

The gene calls are TRBV5-1 and TRBJ1-1; D is unresolved. The CDR3 has 13 residues. Germline V gene sequence: CDR1 SGHRS, CDR2 YFSETQ. V gave up 3 bases and J gave up 5 bases, with 11 bases separating them. CDR3 sequence (DNA): TGCGCCAGCAGCTACGGTTCGGGGACTGAAGCTTTCTTT. Residues: CASSYGSGTEAFF.

The chain links TRBV4-1 to TRBJ1-6; TRBD1 aligns across 7 bases. From germline, CDR1 is MGHRA and CDR2 YSYEKL. Losses at the gene ends were 0 bases for V and 0 bases for J; bases not matched to a gene: 5. This CDR3 spans 18 amino acids. CDR3 sequence reads: CASSQDTTGSSYNSPLHF. The CDR3 region has the DNA TGCGCCAGCAGCCAAGATACGACAGGGAGCTCCTATAATTCACCCCTCCACTTT.

The chain combines TRBV27 with TRBJ1-5; TRBD1 is a possible D gene (6 bases). The germline V gene encodes CDR1 MNHEY and CDR2 SMNVEV (reference sequence). V was pared by 6 bases and J by 3 bases, with 15 bases between. The CDR3 has 15 residues. The CDR3: CASRVGQLNNQPQHF. In DNA, the CDR3 is TGTGCCAGCAGGGTGGGACAATTAAACAATCAGCCCCAGCATTTT.

V usage is TRBV11-2 and J usage is TRBJ2-1; 8 nucleotides line up with TRBD2. CDR3 length: 17 amino acids. Germline CDR1 is SGHAT and CDR2 is FQNNGV. Losses at the gene ends were 7 bases for V and 0 bases for J; bases not matched to a gene: 11. CDR3 bases: TGTGCCAGCACCTACTCTCAGCGGGGGAGCTCCTACAATGAGCAGTTCTTC. Encoded protein: CASTYSQRGSSYNEQFF.

In this sample, this clone turned up once. The chain links TRBV19 to TRBJ1-2, with TRBD1 matching 7 bases. CDR1 and CDR2 from the germline V gene are LNHDA and SQIVND (reference sequence). Unmatched junction bases numbered 2, after V lost 3 bases and J lost 7 bases. The CDR3 has 12 residues. CDR3 DNA sequence: TGTGCCAGTAGTATGACAGGGTCTGGCTACACCTTC. Translated, it gives CASSMTGSGYTF.

The chain combines TRBV9 with TRBJ2-5; 9 bases are a match to TRBD2. This CDR3 is 15 amino acids long. Germline V gene data show CDR1 as SGDLS and CDR2 as YYNGEE. The ends lost 3 bases at V and 1 base at J; junction bases unmatched: 4. CDR3 sequence (DNA): TGTGCCAGCAGCGCAAGCGGGGGGATCCAAGAGACCCAGTACTTC. This sequence encodes CASSASGGIQETQYF. Complete variable domain (other parts from reference TRBV9 and TRBJ2-5): DSGVTQTPKHLITATGQRVTLRCSPRSGDLSVYWYQQSLDQGLQFLIQYYNGEERAKGNILERFSAQQFPDLHSELNLSSLELGDSALYFCASSASGGIQETQYFGPGTRLLVL.